The clone carrying this T cell receptor beta chain was observed a handful of times. The antigen is not known. TCRdb reanalysed the RT-PCR reads using MiXCR and keeps one entry per CDR3 protein. This table holds 630,000 or so distinct CDR3 sequences, approximately 14% found once. This sample stems from a study of response to subunit inactivated influenza vaccine. Whole-study results and caveats: The authors put forward the suggestion that each seasonal influenza vaccination may bring in only a limited number of new T cells.

The CDR3 is 19 residues long. The germline V gene encodes CDR1 KGHDR and CDR2 SFDVKD. Germline trimming cut 4 bases from V and 3 bases from J; bases unmatched to any gene: 8. The clonotype was recovered from a man aged 50 to 60 who received an inactivated influenza vaccine. The sample here was PBMCs from blood, taken 11 to 12 days after vaccination. The chain links TRBV24-1 to TRBJ2-2, with 15 positions matching TRBD2. The CDR3 loop reads CATSDSLGLAGGYTGELFF. The CDR3 region has the DNA TGTGCCACCAGTGACTCCCTGGGACTAGCGGGAGGTTACACCGGGGAGCTGTTTTTT.